This T cell receptor (beta chain) appears in the sequencing data of a study of Tregs in tolerant kidney transplant recipients. About this clone: Its target is not known.

Sequencing was performed with immunoSEQ multiplex PCR; in TCRdb, only in-frame clones are kept and a portion is missing. The data include tens of thousands of clones; the top ten clones carry 1.8%. Whole-study results and caveats: Validation in larger populations is needed because few patients were studied. Biological reproducibility was not directly addressed, but technical replication error appeared minimal. Nucleotide sequences could not be compared across some patients' samples due to primer changes.

The nonmyeloablative bone marrow transplants came from related graft donors, with transient mixed chimerism. Unstimulated regulatory T cells (CD4+CD25+CD127-), CD4+CD25- non-regulatory cells, CD4 and CD8 cells were FACS-sorted from thawed PBMCs. The source material was CD4+ T cells from blood (PBMCs), sampled 24 months after the transplant. The TCR originated in a human patient who received a combined kidney and bone marrow transplant. Some T cells may be supplied by the graft donor.

CDR3 DNA, as far as it was read: TGTGCCAGCAGCTTAACAGGGACCGGGGAG. Amino acids: CASSLTGTGE. In full, the CDR3 reads CASSLTGTGELFF. The chain couples TRBV11-1 to TRBJ2-2; maybe TRBD1 (6 bases). The read falls 3 residues short of the CDR3 end, and the missing part is taken from the germline J gene. The germline V gene has CDR1 SGHAT and CDR2 FQDESV (reference sequence). The CDR3 is made up of 13 amino acids. Between the trimmed V and J ends, which lost 2 bases and 5 bases, there was a span of 6 bases.